The 17 T cell receptor beta chains below come from one sample, sequenced in a study of T cells in Graves' hyperthyroidism and ophthalmopathy. RNA transcripts gave rise to amplified TCR beta CDR3 regions. The HTBI primer set was used in a first-round RT-PCR of the TCR CDR3. TCRdb reprocessed the multiplex PCR reads via MiXCR and lists one record per CDR3 protein. Seen here are fewer than 450,000 distinct CDR3 sequences, approximately 14% observed once, and the top ten hold roughly 20%. The specimen was blood. These receptor sequences come from a woman in her sixties or seventies with Graves' ophthalmopathy.

This clonotype has a count of ten or more. V is TRBV24-1 and J is TRBJ2-5, with D perhaps being TRBD1 or TRBD2 (5 bases each). Germline-derived CDR1 and CDR2 are KGHDR and SFDVKD. The CDR3 covers 14 residues. V lost 2 bases and J lost 2, with 8 bases in between. CDR3 protein: CATSDWDVQETQYF. The CDR3 region has the DNA TGTGCCACCAGTGATTGGGACGTTCAAGAGACCCAGTACTTC.

This clonotype has a count of ten or more. The chain combines TRBV18 with TRBJ2-3; 9 bases agree with TRBD1. Germline V lookup: CDR1 KGHSH, CDR2 LQKENI. The V segment lost 2 bases and the J segment 3 bases; nucleotides outside the gene matches: 3. The CDR3 runs 15 residues. The DNA for the CDR3 is TGTGCCAGCTCACCAGAGACAGGGGGTACAGATACGCAGTATTTT. Its protein product is CASSPETGGTDTQYF.

This clonotype was found a few times. The chain couples TRBV7-2 to TRBJ2-1, with 8 bases lining up with TRBD2. Germline values: CDR1 SGHTA, CDR2 FQGNSA. V dropped 5 bases and J dropped 10; count of bases not matched to a gene: 10. This CDR3 spans 14 amino acids. The CDR3 reads CASSLWTSSEEQFF. CDR3 in DNA: TGTGCCAGCAGCCTCTGGACTAGCTCCGAAGAGCAGTTCTTC.

This clonotype was seen a few times. The rearrangement joins TRBV6-2 or TRBV6-3 to TRBJ2-1; D is possibly TRBD2 (6 bases). This CDR3 is built from 16 residues. V lost 0 bases and J 5 bases, leaving 14 bases between the germline ends. The V gene's germline CDR1 is MNHEY and CDR2 SVGEGT. In nucleotides, the CDR3 is TGTGCCAGCAGTTACTCGGTAGCGGATTCCCACAATGAGCAGTTCTTC. It codes for CASSYSVADSHNEQFF.

In this sample, this clonotype turned up many times. The J gene is TRBJ2-4, the V gene TRBV29-1, with D maybe TRBD1 (7 bases). This CDR3 is 16 amino acids long. Germline loops: CDR1 SQVTM, CDR2 ANQGSEA. Trimming removed 6 bases from V and 1 base from J, with 19 bases in between. The CDR3 is CSVAGGSPRAKNIQYF. As DNA, the CDR3 is TGCAGCGTGGCAGGGGGGTCCCCCCGGGCCAAAAACATTCAGTACTTC.

The chain combines TRBV27 with TRBJ1-2, with TRBD1 matching over 11 bases. Unmatched junction bases numbered 8, after V lost 3 bases and J lost 8 bases. The germline gives CDR1 MNHEY, CDR2 SMNVEV (reference sequence). The CDR3 has 15 amino acids. In nucleotides, the CDR3 is TGTGCCAGCAGTTTCGGACAGGGGGCCCTCCGGGGCTACACCTTC. Protein: CASSFGQGALRGYTF.

This clonotype turned up a few times. The V and J genes are TRBV30 and TRBJ1-3, with TRBD1 matching over 9 bases. The CDR3 totals 15 residues. V was clipped by 2 bases and J by 7 bases; unmatched bases: 9. CDR1 and CDR2 (germline): GTSNPN, SVGIG (reference sequence). The CDR3 region has the DNA TGTGCCTGGAGTCCCGGAGGGACAGGGTCGAACACCATATATTTT. It specifies CAWSPGGTGSNTIYF.

V gene TRBV12-3 or TRBV12-4 combines with J gene TRBJ1-4; D gene uncertain. Trimming removed 4 bases from V and 4 bases from J, with 7 bases in between. The CDR3 is made up of 13 amino acids. CDR3 region: CASSWADNEKLFF. CDR3 DNA sequence: TGTGCCAGCAGTTGGGCTGATAATGAAAAACTGTTTTTT.

The rearrangement uses TRBV6-2 or TRBV6-3 and TRBJ2-3; 7 bases are shared with TRBD2. This CDR3 is 15 amino acids long. Germline assignment: CDR1 MNHEY and CDR2 SVGEGT. The V and J ends lost 10 bases and 0 bases, in that order; junction bases with no gene match: 10. The CDR3 bases are TGTGCCATCGGTTCTAGCGGAGAGAGCACAGATACGCAGTATTTT. It codes for CAIGSSGESTDTQYF.

V usage is TRBV12-3 or TRBV12-4 and J usage is TRBJ2-1; TRBD1 is a possible D gene (6 bases). With 10 bases removed from V and 6 bases from J, the gap between germline ends came to 13 bases. CDR3 size: 12 residues. This CDR3 is CATRTVGNEQFF. CDR3 DNA sequence: TGTGCCACCCGGACAGTGGGCAATGAGCAGTTCTTC.

In its sample, this clonotype was seen many times. This sequence joins TRBV3-1 and TRBJ1-5, with D tentatively TRBD1 (5 bases). The CDR3 spans 15 residues. The germline V gene encodes CDR1 LGHDT and CDR2 YNNKEL (reference sequence). Trimming left V 0 bases short and J 3 bases short, with 9 bases between. The CDR3 nucleotides are TGTGCCAGCAGCCAAGATTTACAGGCCAATCAGCCCCAGCATTTT. It specifies CASSQDLQANQPQHF.

As regards this clonotype: This may be a read error, as it is one base from a much larger clone. The chain has TRBV3-1 and TRBJ2-3; unclear D gene. The germline CDR1 and CDR2 sequences are LGHDT and YNNKEL (reference sequence). The CDR3 covers 13 residues. The CDR3 spells CASSQKGTGTQCF. The CDR3, as DNA: TGTGCCAGCAGCCAAAAGGGAACGGGTACGCAGTGTTTT.

This clonotype was seen repeatedly, ten times or more. This rearrangement joins TRBV12-3 or TRBV12-4 to TRBJ1-5, with TRBD1 matching over 7 bases. Germline trimming cut 3 bases from V and 3 bases from J; bases unmatched to any gene: 8. This CDR3 is 16 amino acids long. The DNA of the CDR3 is TGTGCCAGCAGTTTTGGGGCAGGGGGGGACAATCAGCCCCAGCATTTT. This gives the protein CASSFGAGGDNQPQHF.

This clonotype was counted a few times. The rearrangement uses TRBV28 and TRBJ1-3; the match to TRBD1 covers 11 bases. This CDR3 contains 14 residues. Germline values: CDR1 MDHEN, CDR2 SYDVKM. V was pared by 2 bases and J by 7 bases, with 1 base of the junction left unmatched. This CDR3 reads CASSLRTGGNTIYF. As DNA, the CDR3 is TGTGCCAGCAGTTTACGGACAGGGGGCAACACCATATATTTT.

This clonotype has a handful of counts. The chain employs TRBV6-2 or TRBV6-3 and TRBJ2-3; possible D gene TRBD1, 5 bases. Germline lookup yields CDR1 MNHEY and CDR2 SVGEGT. V lost 7 bases to trimming and J lost 10 bases, with 15 bases between them. The CDR3 length is 12 residues. CDR3 nucleotide sequence: TGTGCCAGCACCCTCCGGCAGGGTGCGCAGTATTTT. It is translated as CASTLRQGAQYF.

V usage is TRBV6-1 and J usage is TRBJ1-1; no definite D call. V was trimmed by 6 bases and J by 4 bases, leaving 18 bases between them. The CDR3 contains 15 residues. Germline V CDR1 and CDR2: MNHNS, SASEGT. This chain's CDR3 is CASRLTPFMGTEAFF. Written as DNA, the CDR3 is TGTGCCAGCAGGCTGACCCCCTTTATGGGCACTGAAGCTTTCTTT.

J is TRBJ2-7 and V is TRBV19; the D gene is possibly TRBD2 (6 bases). Germline-derived CDR1 and CDR2 are LNHDA and SQIVND (reference sequence). The CDR3 runs 15 residues. The ends were cut back, 3 bases at V and 0 bases at J, with 12 bases in the middle. The CDR3 DNA reads as TGTGCCAGTAGTATTCGGCGGGGCAACTCCTACGAGCAGTACTTC. This codes for CASSIRRGNSYEQYF. Full variable domain (rest looked up from reference TRBV19 and TRBJ2-7): DGGITQSPKYLFRKEGQNVTLSCEQNLNHDAMYWYRQDPGQGLRLIYYSQIVNDFQKGDIAEGYSVSREKKESFPLTVTSAQKNPTAFYLCASSIRRGNSYEQYFGPGTRLTVT.